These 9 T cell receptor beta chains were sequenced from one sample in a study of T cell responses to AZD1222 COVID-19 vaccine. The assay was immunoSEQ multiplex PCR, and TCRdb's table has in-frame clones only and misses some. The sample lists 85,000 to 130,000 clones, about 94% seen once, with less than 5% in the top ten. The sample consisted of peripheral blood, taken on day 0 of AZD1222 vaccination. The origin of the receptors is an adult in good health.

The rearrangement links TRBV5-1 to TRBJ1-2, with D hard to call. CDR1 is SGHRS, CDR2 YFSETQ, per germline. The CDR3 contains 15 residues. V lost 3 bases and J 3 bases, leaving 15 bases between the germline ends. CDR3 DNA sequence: TGCGCCAGCAGCTCTTCCTTGGAGGGCCACTATGGCTACACCTTC. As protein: CASSSSLEGHYGYTF.

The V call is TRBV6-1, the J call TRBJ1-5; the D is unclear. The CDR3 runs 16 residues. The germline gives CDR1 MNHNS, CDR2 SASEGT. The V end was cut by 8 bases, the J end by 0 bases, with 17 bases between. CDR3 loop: CASGAERAYSNQPQHF. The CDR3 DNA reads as TGTGCCAGCGGTGCAGAGCGGGCCTATAGCAATCAGCCCCAGCATTTT.

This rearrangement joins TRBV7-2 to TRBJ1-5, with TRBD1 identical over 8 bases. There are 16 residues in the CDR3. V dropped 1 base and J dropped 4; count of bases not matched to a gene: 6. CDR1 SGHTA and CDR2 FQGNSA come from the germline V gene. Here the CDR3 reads CASSLVPGGANQPQHF. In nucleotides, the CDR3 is TGTGCCAGCAGCTTAGTCCCAGGGGGCGCAAATCAGCCCCAGCATTTT.

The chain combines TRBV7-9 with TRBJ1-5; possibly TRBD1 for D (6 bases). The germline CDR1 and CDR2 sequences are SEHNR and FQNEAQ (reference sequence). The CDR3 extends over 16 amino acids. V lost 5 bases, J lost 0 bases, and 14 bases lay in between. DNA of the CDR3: TGTGCCAGCAGCCGTGGGACACTTGATAGCAATCAGCCCCAGCATTTT. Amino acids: CASSRGTLDSNQPQHF. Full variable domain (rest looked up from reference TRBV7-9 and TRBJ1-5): DTGVSQNPRHKITKRGQNVTFRCDPISEHNRLYWYRQTLGQGPEFLTYFQNEAQLEKSRLLSDRFSAERPKGSFSTLEIQRTEQGDSAMYLCASSRGTLDSNQPQHFGDGTRLSIL.

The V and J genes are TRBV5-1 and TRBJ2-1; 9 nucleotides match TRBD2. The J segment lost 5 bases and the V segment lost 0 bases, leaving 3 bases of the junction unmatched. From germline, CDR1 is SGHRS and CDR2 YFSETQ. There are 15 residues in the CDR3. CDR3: CASSLGSSGNNEQFF. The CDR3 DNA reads TGCGCCAGCAGCTTGGGGTCTAGCGGGAACAATGAGCAGTTCTTC.

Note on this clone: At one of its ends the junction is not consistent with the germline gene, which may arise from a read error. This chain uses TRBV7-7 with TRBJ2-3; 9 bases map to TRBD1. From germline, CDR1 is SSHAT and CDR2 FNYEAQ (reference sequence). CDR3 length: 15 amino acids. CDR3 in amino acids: CASSPSTGGADTQYF. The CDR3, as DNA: TGTGCTAGCAGCCCCTCGACAGGGGGGGCGGATACGCAGTATTTT. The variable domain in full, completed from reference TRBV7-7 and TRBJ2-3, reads GAGVSQSPRYKVTKRGQDVTLRCDPISSHATLYWYQQALGQGPEFLTYFNYEAQPDKSGLPSDRFSAERPEGSISTLTIQRTEQRDSAMYRCASSPSTGGADTQYFGPGTRLTVL.

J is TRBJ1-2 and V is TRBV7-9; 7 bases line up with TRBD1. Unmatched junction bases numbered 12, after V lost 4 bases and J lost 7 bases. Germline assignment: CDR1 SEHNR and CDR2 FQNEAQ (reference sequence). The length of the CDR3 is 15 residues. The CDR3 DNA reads TGTGCCAGCAGCTCACGGTTGGGACAGTTACTTGGCTACACCTTC. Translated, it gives CASSSRLGQLLGYTF.

The DNA for the CDR3 is TGTGCCAGCAGCTTAGGTCCAGGCTGGGTGACCCAGTACTTC. This gives the protein CASSLGPGWVTQYF. This chain links TRBV11-1 with TRBJ2-5, with unresolved D. V shed 1 base and J shed 7 bases, with 13 bases lying between them. Germline-derived CDR1 and CDR2 are SGHAT and FQDESV (reference sequence). CDR3 length equals 14 residues.

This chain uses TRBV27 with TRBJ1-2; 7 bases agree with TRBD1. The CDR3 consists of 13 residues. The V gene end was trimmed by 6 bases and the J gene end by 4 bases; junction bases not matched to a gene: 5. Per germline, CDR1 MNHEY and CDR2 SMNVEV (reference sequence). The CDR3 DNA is TGTGCCAGCAGCCAGGGGGGATTCTATGGCTACACCTTC. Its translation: CASSQGGFYGYTF.